This entry features one T cell receptor beta chain sequence. Germline loops: CDR1 SQVTM, CDR2 ANQGSEA. V dropped 4 bases and J dropped 0; count of bases not matched to a gene: 5. The CDR3 totals 14 residues. This sample is drawn from a study of shared clonotypes between healthy human individuals. For the study at large: Those who served as donors were a couple of women and three men between the ages of 18 and 49. CD4 naive and memory got three plates each, CD8 naive two, CD8 memory one.

Several immunoSEQ 96-well plates shared each subset's DNA, each plate a replicate. Profiling relied on immunoSEQ multiplex PCR, and the TCRdb table lists in-frame clones only, not all of them. The table has roughly 500,000 clones, 96% seen once. Every donor was a Caucasian adult from Nashville, Tennessee. The genes are TRBV29-1 and TRBJ1-1, with 7 positions matching TRBD1. The sequencing sample was made of naive CD4+ T cells sorted from blood. The sample's subset: CD45RA+ positively selected. The TCR was taken from a woman aged 25 to 39 in good health. The CDR3 is CSVVPQGLNTEAFF. The DNA for the CDR3 is TGCAGCGTTGTCCCACAGGGGTTGAACACTGAAGCTTTCTTT. The full variable domain, in which reference TRBV29-1 and TRBJ1-1 provide the parts outside the CDR3, is SAVISQKPSRDICQRGTSLTIQCQVDSQVTMMFWYRQQPGQSLTLIATANQGSEATYESGFVIDKFPISRPNLTFSTLTVSNMSPEDSSIYLCSVVPQGLNTEAFFGQGTRLTVV.